The clone carrying this T cell receptor (beta chain) was seen ten or more times. Antigen unknown. The data belong to a study of Graves' ophthalmopathy and Graves' hyperthyroidism. Across the whole study: The term stable hyperthyroidism indicated an absence of ophthalmopathy within 18 months of follow-up.

Researchers took RNA transcripts and amplified TCR beta CDR3 regions from them. HTBI primers served in a first-round RT-PCR, which a second-round multiplex PCR followed. TCRdb re-analysed the multiplex PCR reads in MiXCR, keeping a single row per CDR3 protein. The top ten clones hold about 4.2% of a sample with a few hundred thousand distinct CDR3 sequences, about 40% of them seen once. The germline V gene has CDR1 LNHDA and CDR2 SQIVND (reference sequence). V was cut by 4 bases and J by 0 bases, with 16 bases left in between. The CDR3 contains 18 residues. Overall study findings and caveats: The model achieved about 67% sensitivity and over 72% specificity for ophthalmopathy progression. Ophthalmopathy and stable hyperthyroidism were discriminated by a 13-signature model, with roughly 86% sensitivity and 65% to 83% specificity.

The receptor comes from an adult man with Graves' hyperthyroidism. Sequenced: peripheral blood or thyroid tissue (not recorded which). The rearrangement links TRBV19 to TRBJ1-6, with no clear D. This CDR3 reads CASSTLGFESSYNSPLHF. The CDR3 nucleotides read TGTGCCAGTAGTACTCTTGGCTTCGAGAGCTCCTATAATTCACCCCTCCACTTT.